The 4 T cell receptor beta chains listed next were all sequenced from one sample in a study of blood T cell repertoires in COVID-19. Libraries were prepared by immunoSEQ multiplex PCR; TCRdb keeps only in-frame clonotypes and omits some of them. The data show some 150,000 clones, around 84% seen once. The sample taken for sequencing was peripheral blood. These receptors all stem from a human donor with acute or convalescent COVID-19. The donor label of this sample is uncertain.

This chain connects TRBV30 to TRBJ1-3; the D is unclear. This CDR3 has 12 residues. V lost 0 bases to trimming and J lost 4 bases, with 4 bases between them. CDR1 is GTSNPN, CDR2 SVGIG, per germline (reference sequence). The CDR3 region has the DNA TGTGCCTGGAGTGTAGCCGGAAACACCATATATTTT. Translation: CAWSVAGNTIYF.

This CDR3 reads CASSLTTATSANYGYTF. The CDR3 coding sequence is TGTGCCAGCAGTTTAACGACAGCCACCTCAGCTAACTATGGCTACACCTTC. The chain couples TRBV27 to TRBJ1-2, with a tentative D call TRBD1 (5 bases). Looked up from germline, CDR1 is MNHEY and CDR2 is SMNVEV (reference sequence). V lost 2 bases and J 0 bases, leaving 16 bases between the germline ends. This CDR3 is built from 17 residues.

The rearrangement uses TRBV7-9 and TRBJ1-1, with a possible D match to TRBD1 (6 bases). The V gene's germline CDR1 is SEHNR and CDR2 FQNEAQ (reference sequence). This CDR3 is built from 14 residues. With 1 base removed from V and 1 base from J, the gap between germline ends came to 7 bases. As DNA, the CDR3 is TGTGCCAGCAGCTTAGACAGGGCGAACACTGAAGCTTTCTTT. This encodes CASSLDRANTEAFF.

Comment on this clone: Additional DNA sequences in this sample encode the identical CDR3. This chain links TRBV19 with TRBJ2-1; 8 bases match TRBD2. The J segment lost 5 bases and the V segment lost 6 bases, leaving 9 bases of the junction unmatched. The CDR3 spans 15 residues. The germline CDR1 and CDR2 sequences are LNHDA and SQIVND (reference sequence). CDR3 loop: CASSILAGGDNEQFF. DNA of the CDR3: TGTGCCAGTAGCATCCTAGCGGGCGGGGACAATGAGCAGTTCTTC. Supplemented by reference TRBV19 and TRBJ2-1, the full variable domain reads DGGITQSPKYLFRKEGQNVTLSCEQNLNHDAMYWYRQDPGQGLRLIYYSQIVNDFQKGDIAEGYSVSREKKESFPLTVTSAQKNPTAFYLCASSILAGGDNEQFFGPGTRLTVL.